The present T cell receptor beta chain was sequenced within a study of graft-versus-host responses after intestinal transplantation. Study results and caveats: Ileal or blood samples showed some GvH clones first, and such clones were also found in recipient marrow.

Method: immunoSEQ multiplex PCR; TCRdb's copy keeps in-frame clones and lacks some. The table lists roughly 9,900 clones, about 93% of them singletons. CDR3 size: 15 residues. About this clone: Its antigen is currently unknown.

Sequencing used PBMCs, obtained 8 days after intestinal transplant. The V and J genes are TRBV21-1 and TRBJ1-1. TRBV21-1 is recorded as a pseudogene. The TCR comes from a human patient who received an intestinal transplant, so some T cells may come from the graft donor. In DNA, the CDR3 is TGTGCCAGCAGCACTGGGGTATACGGGGACACTGAAGCTTTCTTT. Protein sequence: CASSTGVYGDTEAFF.